The T cell receptor (beta chain) described here comes from a study of T-cell memory formation after mild COVID-19 (dated by TCRdb to the early 2020s). Broadly, across the study: TCR sequence clusters from the two donors were found to be largely donor specific. In two donors, T-cell clones that expanded and contracted after mild COVID-19 were followed by sequencing TCRalpha and TCRbeta repertoires longitudinally. The cohort was made up of two young adult volunteers, one female and one male, who were previously healthy.

Ficoll-Paque density gradient centrifugation was the method used to isolate PBMCs. With respect to this clonotype: This receptor's antigen is unknown. No base quality values were provided; no much bigger clone lies one nucleotide off.

The sample was run on an Illumina NovaSeq 6000. cDNA libraries for TCRalpha and TCRbeta were prepared by 5'RACE using constant-segment primers, with sample barcodes and unique molecular identifiers added. RNA was extracted from every sample with Trizol reagent. Amplification of the libraries took two PCR steps, and the second step added a second sample barcode plus Illumina TruSeq adapters. Libraries were sequenced on an Illumina NovaSeq with 2 x 150 bp paired-end reads. The authors' analysis ran thus. With migec v1.2.7, reads were demultiplexed and then collapsed into UMI-guided consensus sequences. Using mixcr v2.1.11, the UMI consensuses were aligned to TRA and TRB V and J templates and assembled into clonotypes. Expanded or contracted clonotypes were those called significant by both edgeR and NoisET, with noise models trained on biological replicates. For edgeR calls, the thresholds were a false discovery rate-adjusted p below 0.01 and a log2 fold-change of 1. As an exploratory analysis of dynamics, PCA with hierarchical clustering was applied to max-normalized trajectories of the 1000 most abundant clonotypes. The CD4 or CD8 phenotype of responding clones was assigned using the separately sequenced CD4+ and CD8+ repertoires. TCRdb trimmed public reads at Q25 via fastp, called clones via MiXCR and kept in-frame beta chains. Here each entry gathers all rows of one CDR3 protein and keeps the most common genes and DNA. The V and J calls and clone size come from TCRdb's table, not from the authors' own analysis. In this sample the table shows roughly 160,000 distinct CDR3 sequences, 10% to 15% of which occur a single time. The ten biggest clones cover approximately 3.4% of the sample.

What the research found in general, with its limitations: The detection of some responding clones in pre-infection memory suggests that pre-existing cross-reactive memory T cells joined the SARS-CoV-2 response. Balanced CD4/CD8 phenotypes were observed for clones contracting from day 15 to 85, whereas a bias towards CD4+ was observed for a second wave of clones expanding from day 15 to 37. Only a couple of mild cases were covered in the study, and larger cohorts including severe cases with pre-infection samples were considered necessary. Whether the second-wave clones peaking on day 37 were SARS-CoV-2 specific was not confirmed. Contracting CD4+ clones appeared mostly in the CM and EM memory subsets, whereas CD8+ clones were enriched in EMRA.

The CDR3, cysteine through phenylalanine, is 13 amino acids long. Of the read, only the CDR3 DNA is kept; its 39 bases are in frame from base 1. The V end loses 8 bases and the J end loses 5 bases, and a stretch of 15 bases separates them. The germline V gene (reference sequence) yields GTSNPN for CDR1 and SVGIG for CDR2. The TCR originated in a man between 18 and 35 years old who had mild COVID-19 (a few samples of this study predate the infection). The sample titles of this study are shuffled in the database, so cell type and time point are left out; the donor was told from shared clones. Sequenced sample: PBMCs or a T cell subset sorted from them (not recorded which). Recombination joined TRBV30 with TRBJ1-4; 5 matching bases give a weak D call of TRBD1. CDR3 loop: CATNRRQNEKLFF. Read as DNA, the sequence is TGTGCCACGAACCGGAGACAGAATGAAAAACTGTTTTTT.